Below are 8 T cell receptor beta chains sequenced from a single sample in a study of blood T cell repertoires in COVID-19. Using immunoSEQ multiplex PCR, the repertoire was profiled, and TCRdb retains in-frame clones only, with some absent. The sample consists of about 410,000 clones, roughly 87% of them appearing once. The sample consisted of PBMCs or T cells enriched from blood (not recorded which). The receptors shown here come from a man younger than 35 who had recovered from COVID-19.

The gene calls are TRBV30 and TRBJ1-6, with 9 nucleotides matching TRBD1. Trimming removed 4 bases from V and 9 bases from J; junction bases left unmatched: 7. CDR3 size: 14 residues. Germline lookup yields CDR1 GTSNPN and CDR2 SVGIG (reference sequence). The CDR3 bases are TGTGCCTGGACACCGGGACAGGGAGGTTCACCCCTCCACTTT. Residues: CAWTPGQGGSPLHF. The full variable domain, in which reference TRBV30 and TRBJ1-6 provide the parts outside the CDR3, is SQTIHQWPATLVQPVGSPLSLECTVEGTSNPNLYWYRQAAGRGLQLLFYSVGIGQISSEVPQNLSASRPQDRQFILSSKKLLLSDSGFYLCAWTPGQGGSPLHFGNGTRLTVT.

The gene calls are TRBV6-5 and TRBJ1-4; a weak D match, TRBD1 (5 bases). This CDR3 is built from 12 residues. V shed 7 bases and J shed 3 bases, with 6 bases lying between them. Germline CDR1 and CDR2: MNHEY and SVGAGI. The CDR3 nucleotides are TGTGCCAGCATGGGGCCTAATGAAAAACTGTTTTTT. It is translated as CASMGPNEKLFF.

CDR3 in amino acids: CASSGALTGVNTEAFF. In DNA, the CDR3 is TGTGCCAGCAGTGGGGCCCTGACGGGAGTTAACACTGAAGCTTTCTTT. This chain uses TRBV2 with TRBJ1-1; D gene unclear. Per the germline V gene, CDR1 is SNHLY and CDR2 is FYNNEI. The CDR3 consists of 16 residues. Trimming pared 4 bases from V and 2 bases from J, leaving 17 bases between.

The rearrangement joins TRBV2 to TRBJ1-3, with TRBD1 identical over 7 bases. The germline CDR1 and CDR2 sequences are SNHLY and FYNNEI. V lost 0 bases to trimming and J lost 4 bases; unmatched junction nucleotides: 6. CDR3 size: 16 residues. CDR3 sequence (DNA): TGTGCCAGCAGTGAAGCAGGGGGCATTACCGGAAACACCATATATTTT. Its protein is CASSEAGGITGNTIYF.

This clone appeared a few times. For the CDR3, the DNA is TGTGCCAGCAGTGAAGAAGGACTCTCTAATGAAAAACTGTTTTTT. This codes for CASSEEGLSNEKLFF. V usage is TRBV3-1 (or the pseudogene TRBV3-2) and J usage is TRBJ1-4; the D is unclear. The CDR3 spans 15 residues. V gave up 6 bases and J gave up 3 bases, with 14 bases separating them. The germline gives CDR1 LGHDT, CDR2 YNNKEL (reference sequence).

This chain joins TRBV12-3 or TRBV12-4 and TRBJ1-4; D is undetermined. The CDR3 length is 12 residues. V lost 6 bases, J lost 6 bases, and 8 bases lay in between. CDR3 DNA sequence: TGTGCCAGCAGGGCCCTGTATGAAAAACTGTTTTTT. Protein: CASRALYEKLFF.

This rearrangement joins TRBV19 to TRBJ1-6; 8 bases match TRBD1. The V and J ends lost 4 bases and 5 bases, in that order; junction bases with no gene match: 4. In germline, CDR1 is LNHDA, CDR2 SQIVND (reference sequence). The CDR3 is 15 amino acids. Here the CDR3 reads CASSTQGAHNSPLHF. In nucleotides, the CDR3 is TGTGCCAGTAGTACCCAGGGGGCCCATAATTCACCCCTCCACTTT. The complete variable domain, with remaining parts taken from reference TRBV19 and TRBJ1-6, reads DGGITQSPKYLFRKEGQNVTLSCEQNLNHDAMYWYRQDPGQGLRLIYYSQIVNDFQKGDIAEGYSVSREKKESFPLTVTSAQKNPTAFYLCASSTQGAHNSPLHFGNGTRLTVT.

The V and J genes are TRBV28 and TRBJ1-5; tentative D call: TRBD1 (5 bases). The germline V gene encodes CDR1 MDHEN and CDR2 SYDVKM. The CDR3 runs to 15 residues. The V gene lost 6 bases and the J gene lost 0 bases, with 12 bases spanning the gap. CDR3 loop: CASRGSQDSNQPQHF. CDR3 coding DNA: TGTGCCAGCAGAGGGTCACAGGATAGCAATCAGCCCCAGCATTTT.